A single sample gave rise to the 8 T cell receptor beta chains below, sequenced in a study of CD8 T cells in Susac syndrome. Random hexamers were used to reverse transcribe an amount of about 0.45 to 1 ug RNA. One entry per CDR3 protein, called by TCRdb with MiXCR from the immunoSEQ multiplex PCR reads. This sample has approximately 150,000 distinct CDR3 sequences, with approximately 94% found just once. Material for sequencing was CD4+ T cells from PBMCs. The source of these receptors is a human donor with multiple sclerosis.

The chain uses TRBV30 and TRBJ2-7, with D possibly matching TRBD2 (7 bases). CDR1 and CDR2 from the germline V gene are GTSNPN and SVGIG (reference sequence). V dropped 3 bases and J dropped 4 bases, with 19 bases sitting between them. The CDR3 totals 15 residues. The chain's CDR3 is CAWSPAGASWYEQYF. The CDR3 coding sequence is TGTGCCTGGAGCCCCGCGGGGGCTAGCTGGTACGAGCAGTACTTC.

This chain uses TRBV11-2 with TRBJ1-5, with D hard to call. Between the trimmed V and J ends, which lost 5 bases and 0 bases, there was a span of 8 bases. CDR1 and CDR2 from the germline V gene are SGHAT and FQNNGV. This CDR3 contains 14 residues. The CDR3 loop reads CASSPLNSNQPQHF. The CDR3 nucleotides are TGTGCCAGCAGCCCCTTAAATAGCAATCAGCCCCAGCATTTT.

Comment on this clonotype: This may arise from a read error, as a much more abundant clone is one base away. The V and J genes are TRBV7-9 and TRBJ2-3; D gene unclear. This CDR3 is 13 amino acids long. Germline V gene sequence: CDR1 SEHNR, CDR2 FQNEAQ (reference sequence). The germline V and J ends were trimmed by 0 bases and 2 bases, with 3 bases remaining between them. The DNA for the CDR3 is TGTGCCAGCAGCTTAGCGGACACAGATACGCAGTATTTT. Amino acid sequence: CASSLADTDTQYF.

The V and J genes are TRBV5-4 and TRBJ2-3; D unresolved. V lost 3 bases and J lost 2, with 13 bases in between. Germline CDR1 is SGHNT and CDR2 is YYREEE (reference sequence). This CDR3 is 15 amino acids long. As DNA, the CDR3 is TGTGCCAGCAGCTCAAAAAGCCCCGTCACAGATACGCAGTATTTT. This gives the protein CASSSKSPVTDTQYF.

The chain carries TRBV6-6 and TRBJ2-7; D unresolved. Per germline, CDR1 MNHNY and CDR2 SVGAGI (reference sequence). CDR3 length equals 12 residues. V gave up 2 bases and J gave up 7 bases, with 9 bases separating them. The CDR3 loop reads CASSYETSEQYF. The DNA for the CDR3 is TGTGCCAGCAGTTACGAGACGTCGGAGCAGTACTTC.

The gene calls are TRBV30 and TRBJ1-1; D gene uncertain. The germline V and J ends were trimmed by 4 bases and 4 bases, with 22 bases remaining between them. Germline loops: CDR1 GTSNPN, CDR2 SVGIG (reference sequence). The CDR3 is 16 residues long. The CDR3 reads CAWTDKGGLKATEAFF. The CDR3 DNA sequence: TGTGCCTGGACCGACAAAGGAGGACTAAAGGCCACTGAAGCTTTCTTT.

This chain joins TRBV12-3 or TRBV12-4 and TRBJ2-4; tentatively, D is TRBD1 or TRBD2 (7 bases each). This CDR3 contains 13 residues. Trimming took 6 bases from V and 9 from J, leaving 15 bases between them. This CDR3 is CASRPTGRGIQYF. The CDR3, as DNA: TGTGCCAGCAGGCCGACAGGGAGGGGCATTCAGTACTTC.

This rearrangement joins TRBV7-2 to TRBJ1-3, with D possibly TRBD1 on 5 matching bases. Germline CDR1 reads SGHTA; CDR2 reads FQGNSA. The V and J ends lost 1 base and 3 bases respectively, with 16 bases between them. The CDR3 is 17 amino acids. The CDR3 protein is CASSLVANRDLGNTIYF. The CDR3 nucleotides are TGTGCCAGCAGCTTAGTTGCCAACCGGGACCTTGGAAACACCATATATTTT.